Presented here are 13 T cell receptor beta chains from one specimen sequenced in a study of T cell repertoires in cytomegalovirus infection. From the reads, TCRdb called clonotypes with MiXCR, one entry per CDR3 protein. The data show over 450,000 distinct CDR3 sequences, 10% to 12% seen once. Input material: PBMCs. Source of these receptors: a human donor in good health (CMV status not recorded). Some clones in this sample may be carry-over from other donors' samples.

This chain links TRBV4-1 with TRBJ1-2, with 9 bases fitting TRBD1. V was clipped by 1 base and J by 2 bases; unmatched bases: 5. The CDR3 runs to 16 residues. Per germline, CDR1 MGHRA and CDR2 YSYEKL. The CDR3: CASSQAAGTGNYGYTF. CDR3 sequence (DNA): TGCGCCAGCAGCCAAGCCGCCGGGACAGGGAACTATGGCTACACCTTC.

In its sample, this clonotype was seen many times. V is TRBV4-2 and J is TRBJ1-2; 7 bases align to TRBD1. The ends lost 0 bases at V and 7 bases at J; junction bases unmatched: 8. CDR3 length: 15 residues. The V gene's germline CDR1 is LGHNA and CDR2 YNFKEQ. This CDR3 reads CASSQEVGGGFGYTF. CDR3 nucleotides: TGTGCCAGCAGCCAAGAGGTTGGAGGGGGCTTTGGCTACACCTTC.

At least ten counts were recorded for this clonotype. This sequence joins TRBV12-3 or TRBV12-4 and TRBJ1-1; the D is unclear. This CDR3 spans 15 amino acids. Deletions cut 5 bases from V and 0 bases from J, with 13 bases between. CDR3 in DNA: TGTGCCAGCAGTCTCCCTCCGGGAATGAACACTGAAGCTTTCTTT. Translating it yields CASSLPPGMNTEAFF.

This clonotype was picked up a small number of times. The chain is built from TRBV11-3 and TRBJ2-2, with 10 bases matching TRBD1. Germline lookup yields CDR1 SGHNT and CDR2 YENEEA. The CDR3 covers 16 residues. Trimming took 0 bases from V and 4 from J; bases not matched to a gene: 2. The CDR3 DNA reads TGTGCCAGCAGCTTAGAGGGACAGGGGACCACCGGGGAGCTGTTTTTT. Translating gives CASSLEGQGTTGELFF. The full variable domain, with the rest looked up from reference TRBV11-3 and TRBJ2-2, is EAGVVQSPRYKIIEKKQPVAFWCNPISGHNTLYWYLQNLGQGPELLIRYENEEAVDDSQLPKDRFSAERLKGVDSTLKIQPAELGDSAVYLCASSLEGQGTTGELFFGEGSRLTVL.

The chain joins TRBV10-3 to TRBJ1-2; 9 nucleotides line up with TRBD1. V lost 5 bases and J lost 9; bases outside the gene matches: 10. Germline values: CDR1 ENHRY, CDR2 SYGVKD. This CDR3 spans 14 amino acids. The CDR3, as DNA: TGTGCCATCAGTAACCCGACAGGGGGGAATCGCTACACCTTC. Amino acids: CAISNPTGGNRYTF.

The V and J genes are TRBV10-3 and TRBJ1-3; 7 bases line up with TRBD1. V lost 10 bases to trimming and J lost 0 bases; unmatched junction nucleotides: 6. The length of the CDR3 is 14 residues. The germline V gene has CDR1 ENHRY and CDR2 SYGVKD. The CDR3 DNA follows: TGTGCCACCCGGGGGACAGCCTCTGGAAACACCATATATTTT. This sequence encodes CATRGTASGNTIYF.

This clonotype was found many times. This chain links TRBV6-1 with TRBJ1-5; possible D gene TRBD1, 5 bases. The V end lost 0 bases, the J end lost 7 bases, and 16 bases lay between the germline ends. This CDR3 is 16 amino acids long. Germline V gene data show CDR1 as MNHNS and CDR2 as SASEGT. CDR3 amino acids: CASSEAVGRAKQPQHF. As DNA, the CDR3 is TGTGCCAGCAGTGAAGCGGTTGGCAGGGCCAAGCAGCCCCAGCATTTT.

The chain employs TRBV29-1 and TRBJ2-7; no reliable D call. The V and J ends lost 4 bases and 5 bases respectively, with 15 bases between them. This CDR3 is 13 amino acids long. Germline CDR1 is SQVTM and CDR2 is ANQGSEA. In DNA form, the CDR3 reads TGCAGCGTTGTCGGCGCGTTAATCGACGAGCAGTACTTC. Its translation: CSVVGALIDEQYF.

This clonotype was picked up many times. The chain's CDR3 is CASSPRPTYEQYF. The CDR3 DNA sequence: TGTGCCAGCAGCCCCCGACCTACCTACGAGCAGTACTTC. The chain recombines TRBV28 with TRBJ2-7, with D uncertain. Trimming stripped 6 bases from V and 2 bases from J, with 11 bases between. Germline V gene sequence: CDR1 MDHEN, CDR2 SYDVKM. This CDR3 is built from 13 residues.

This clonotype was seen a few times. The V call is TRBV28, the J call TRBJ1-2, with 8 bases lining up with TRBD1. There are 13 residues in the CDR3. CDR1 MDHEN and CDR2 SYDVKM come from the germline V gene. Trimming took 6 bases from V and 8 from J; bases not matched to a gene: 8. The CDR3 DNA follows: TGTGCCAGCAGCAACGACAGGGGTTGGGGCTACACCTTC. Translated: CASSNDRGWGYTF.

The table lists this clonotype with many counts. The rearrangement uses TRBV12-3 or TRBV12-4 and TRBJ1-2; 12 nucleotides align to TRBD1. CDR3 length: 20 residues. J lost 0 bases, V lost 5 bases, and 16 bases had no gene match. CDR3 nucleotide sequence: TGTGCCAGCAGTCCCGGGACAGGGGGCTTCGGAGTACCCGCTAACTATGGCTACACCTTC. This encodes CASSPGTGGFGVPANYGYTF.

This clonotype showed up just a few times. The chain is built from TRBV19 and TRBJ1-2; D unresolved. CDR3 length: 15 residues. Trimming pared 3 bases from V and 0 bases from J, leaving 11 bases between. The V gene's germline CDR1 is LNHDA and CDR2 SQIVND (reference sequence). The CDR3 DNA is TGTGCCAGTAGTATTATCAGCCAAACTAACTATGGCTACACCTTC. It encodes CASSIISQTNYGYTF.

The chain combines TRBV18 with TRBJ1-1; TRBD1 aligns across 7 bases. CDR3 length equals 15 residues. Germline V gives CDR1 KGHSH, CDR2 LQKENI. The junction had 10 bases not matched to a gene; V was cut back by 6 bases and J by 3 bases. DNA of the CDR3: TGTGCCAGCTCGCTGACAGGGATAGGGTACACTGAAGCTTTCTTT. Its translation is CASSLTGIGYTEAFF. The full variable domain, completed using reference TRBV18 and TRBJ1-1, is NAGVMQNPRHLVRRRGQEARLRCSPMKGHSHVYWYRQLPEEGLKFMVYLQKENIIDESGMPKERFSAEFPKEGPSILRIQQVVRGDSAAYFCASSLTGIGYTEAFFGQGTRLTVV.